One and the same sample provided the 20 T cell receptor beta chains below, sequenced in a study of shared clonotypes between healthy human individuals. Method: immunoSEQ multiplex PCR; TCRdb's copy keeps in-frame clones and lacks some. The profile covers approximately 2.3 million clones, with 85% to 95% appearing a single time and 0.35% to 0.5% taken by the ten largest. The source material was naive CD4+ T cells from PBMCs. The subset: CD45RA+ positively selected. These receptors all come from a man aged 18 to 29 in good health. Some clones in this sample may be carry-over from other donors' samples.

The chain has TRBV15 and TRBJ1-2; the D gene is possibly TRBD1 (6 bases). The germline CDR1 and CDR2 sequences are LNHNV and YYDKDF (reference sequence). The CDR3 extends over 15 amino acids. V shed 0 bases and J shed 3 bases, with 11 bases lying between them. This CDR3 is CATSRERTAYYGYTF. The CDR3 DNA follows: TGTGCCACCAGCAGAGAGCGGACAGCTTACTATGGCTACACCTTC. Based on the CDR3 plus reference TRBV15 and TRBJ1-2, the full variable domain is DAMVIQNPRYQVTQFGKPVTLSCSQTLNHNVMYWYQQKSSQAPKLLFHYYDKDFNNEADTPDNFQSRRPNTSFCFLDIRSPGLGDTAMYLCATSRERTAYYGYTFGSGTRLTVV.

The chain uses TRBV28 and TRBJ1-3, with unresolved D. The CDR3 spans 13 residues. Germline V lookup: CDR1 MDHEN, CDR2 SYDVKM. V lost 6 bases to trimming and J lost 4 bases, with 10 bases between them. The CDR3 protein is CASSRGGGNTIYF. Here the CDR3 DNA reads TGTGCCAGCAGCCGCGGAGGCGGAAACACCATATATTTT.

The gene calls are TRBV6-5 and TRBJ2-7; 12 bases fit TRBD2. The ends lost 5 bases at V and 2 bases at J; junction bases unmatched: 4. CDR1 and CDR2 (germline): MNHEY, SVGAGI. The CDR3 loop spans 15 amino acids. The CDR3 region is CASSPGLAGPYEQYF. For the CDR3, the DNA is TGTGCCAGCAGTCCCGGACTAGCGGGGCCCTACGAGCAGTACTTC.

V and J are TRBV10-1 and TRBJ2-7; 9 bases map to TRBD1. CDR3 length equals 13 residues. Germline CDR1 reads WNHNN; CDR2 reads SYGVQD (reference sequence). Unmatched junction bases numbered 4, after V lost 10 bases and J lost 0 bases. The chain's CDR3 is CATGQGNSYEQYF. The DNA of the CDR3 is TGCGCCACCGGACAGGGGAACTCCTACGAGCAGTACTTC.

The chain has TRBV7-9 and TRBJ2-5, with D possibly TRBD1 on 5 matching bases. Germline V gives CDR1 SEHNR, CDR2 FQNEAQ (reference sequence). V shed 7 bases and J shed 2 bases, with 8 bases lying between them. This CDR3 has 12 residues. CDR3 bases: TGTGCCAGCACCCCAGGGCAAGAGACCCAGTACTTC. This encodes CASTPGQETQYF.

This chain joins TRBV5-1 and TRBJ2-7; D is unclear. The germline V and J ends were trimmed by 0 bases and 5 bases, with 12 bases remaining between them. The CDR3 loop spans 14 amino acids. Germline V gene sequence: CDR1 SGHRS, CDR2 YFSETQ. CDR3 in DNA: TGCGCCAGCAGCTTGGACAGTCCCCACCACGAGCAGTACTTC. This translates into CASSLDSPHHEQYF.

This CDR3 is CASSGPNYGYTF. The CDR3 coding sequence is TGTGCCAGCAGCGGACCTAACTATGGCTACACCTTC. This sequence joins TRBV7-9 and TRBJ1-2; D remains ambiguous. Looked up from germline, CDR1 is SEHNR and CDR2 is FQNEAQ (reference sequence). Trimming left V 5 bases short and J 0 bases short, with 4 bases between. The CDR3 loop spans 12 amino acids.

The genes are TRBV12-5 and TRBJ1-5; D is undetermined. The CDR3 runs to 13 residues. The V and J ends lost 1 base and 5 bases respectively, with 6 bases between them. Germline values: CDR1 LGHNT, CDR2 FRNRAP. The CDR3 is CASGLERDQPQHF. The CDR3 coding sequence is TGTGCTAGTGGTTTGGAAAGGGATCAGCCCCAGCATTTT.

To note about this clone: The sample has other DNA sequences that encode this CDR3 too. The CDR3 DNA is TGTGCCAGTAGTCTGGGAGGCGGCTCCTACGAGCAGTACTTC. Its translation: CASSLGGGSYEQYF. The chain carries TRBV19 and TRBJ2-7; the D gene is possibly TRBD2 (6 bases). Germline CDR1 LNHDA, CDR2 SQIVND (reference sequence). This CDR3 has 14 residues. Trimming pared 5 bases from V and 0 bases from J, leaving 11 bases between.

This chain links TRBV10-3 with TRBJ2-1; D is undetermined. The CDR3 has 11 residues. The V end lost 11 bases, the J end lost 4 bases, and 9 bases lay between the germline ends. Germline CDR1 ENHRY, CDR2 SYGVKD. The CDR3 reads CAVTVYNEQFF. The CDR3 coding sequence is TGTGCCGTAACAGTTTACAATGAGCAGTTCTTC.

Notes on this clone: Within the sample, other DNA sequences also encode this same CDR3. The V and J genes are TRBV7-3 and TRBJ1-1; no reliable D call. Deletions cut 5 bases from V and 0 bases from J, with 7 bases between. The CDR3 runs to 13 residues. The germline CDR1 and CDR2 sequences are SGHTA and FQGTGA. For the CDR3, the DNA is TGTGCCAGCAGCGCCCAGGTGAACACTGAAGCTTTCTTT. This encodes CASSAQVNTEAFF. Complete variable domain (other parts from reference TRBV7-3 and TRBJ1-1): GAGVSQTPSNKVTEKGKYVELRCDPISGHTALYWYRQSLGQGPEFLIYFQGTGAADDSGLPNDRFFAVRPEGSVSTLKIQRTERGDSAVYLCASSAQVNTEAFFGQGTRLTVV.

This chain links TRBV5-1 with TRBJ2-7; 7 nucleotides agree with TRBD1. Germline values: CDR1 SGHRS, CDR2 YFSETQ. The CDR3 has 15 amino acids. V trimming: 1 base; J trimming: 0 bases; junction bases outside the gene matches: 4. For the CDR3, the DNA is TGCGCCAGCAGCTTGAACAGGGGTCCCTCCTACGAGCAGTACTTC. It encodes CASSLNRGPSYEQYF.

For this clone: Other DNA sequences in this specimen translate into the identical CDR3. J is TRBJ2-1 and V is TRBV4-1, with a tentative D call TRBD1 (7 bases). This CDR3 region has 15 residues. Germline V gene data show CDR1 as MGHRA and CDR2 as YSYEKL. The V gene lost 1 base and the J gene lost 7 bases, with 14 bases spanning the gap. CDR3 coding DNA: TGCGCCAGCAGCCAAGGAGCTTCAGGGGGGAATGAGCAGTTCTTC. Amino acids: CASSQGASGGNEQFF.

The V gene is TRBV10-3, the J gene TRBJ2-1; 7 bases fit TRBD2. Per germline, CDR1 ENHRY and CDR2 SYGVKD. Trimming at V came to 10 bases and at J to 5 bases, leaving 14 bases not matched to a gene. This CDR3 is 15 amino acids long. CDR3 amino acids: CATLPASGKDNEQFF. The CDR3 region has the DNA TGTGCCACCCTTCCAGCTAGCGGCAAGGACAATGAGCAGTTCTTC.

The chain employs TRBV18 and TRBJ2-7; weak D call: TRBD2 (6 bases). Germline-derived CDR1 and CDR2 are KGHSH and LQKENI. Trimming left V 3 bases short and J 4 bases short, with 25 bases between. This CDR3 has 18 amino acids. The CDR3 nucleotides read TGTGCCAGCTCACCGGGGACTGGTTCCCCGGTTGCACCATACGAGCAGTACTTC. It is translated as CASSPGTGSPVAPYEQYF.

Worth noting for this clone: Within the sample, other DNA sequences also encode this same CDR3. This rearrangement joins TRBV7-2 to TRBJ2-5; perhaps TRBD2 as D (6 bases). Trimming took off 2 bases at V and 1 base at J, with 8 bases between the two ends. Germline assignment: CDR1 SGHTA and CDR2 FQGNSA. This CDR3 region has 14 residues. This CDR3 reads CASSLPGGQETQYF. Here the CDR3 DNA reads TGTGCCAGCAGCTTACCCGGGGGCCAAGAGACCCAGTACTTC.

This chain uses TRBV7-6 with TRBJ2-6; a possible D gene is TRBD2 (5 bases). The CDR3 is made up of 14 amino acids. Trimming took 0 bases from V and 12 from J, leaving 12 bases between them. CDR1 SGHVS and CDR2 FNYEAQ come from the germline V gene. This CDR3 is CASSLAPGAGVLTF. DNA for the CDR3: TGTGCCAGCAGCTTAGCGCCGGGCGCGGGCGTCCTGACTTTC.

CDR3 DNA sequence: TGTGCCAGCAGTCTACCCCCCGACACTGAAGCTTTCTTT. It is translated as CASSLPPDTEAFF. The gene calls are TRBV28 and TRBJ1-1, with D hard to call. The CDR3 runs 13 residues. Germline loops: CDR1 MDHEN, CDR2 SYDVKM. With 5 bases removed from V and 3 bases from J, the gap between germline ends came to 10 bases.

About this clone itself: The sample holds other DNA sequences that translate to the same CDR3. J is TRBJ1-4 and V is TRBV28, with D possibly TRBD1 on 5 matching bases. CDR1 is MDHEN and CDR2 is SYDVKM in the germline V gene. The V end lost 6 bases, the J end lost 6 bases, and 8 bases lay between the germline ends. This CDR3 is built from 12 residues. The CDR3 reads CASSLGDEKLFF. The CDR3 nucleotides are TGTGCCAGCAGCCTAGGGGATGAAAAACTGTTTTTT.

The chain couples TRBV19 to TRBJ1-3; D possibly corresponds to TRBD1 (6 bases). Looked up from germline, CDR1 is LNHDA and CDR2 is SQIVND (reference sequence). The CDR3 sequence is 17 residues long. The V end lost 6 bases, the J end lost 1 base, and 19 bases lay between the germline ends. The CDR3 spells CASRPPPGVSSGNTIYF. For the CDR3, the DNA is TGTGCCAGTAGACCCCCTCCAGGGGTTAGTTCTGGAAACACCATATATTTT.